This TCR beta chain was found in a study of T cells in Graves' hyperthyroidism and ophthalmopathy. Study findings and constraints: The majority of expanded thyroid clonotypes above 0.001 also appeared in blood.

TCR beta CDR3 regions were amplified from RNA. An initial round of RT-PCR targeting the TCR CDR3 relied on the HTBI primer set. TCRdb fed the multiplex PCR reads into MiXCR, producing one record per CDR3 protein. The sample lists 450,000 to 550,000 distinct CDR3 sequences, around a quarter occurring once. V lost 7 bases and J lost 4; bases outside the gene matches: 2. The CDR3 extends over 12 amino acids. In germline, CDR1 is MNHEY, CDR2 SVGEGT. This clonotype appeared many times. Its antigen is undetermined. Over 9 ml of fresh peripheral blood supplied the PBMCs. This TCR was sampled from a woman in her twenties or thirties with Graves' ophthalmopathy. The sequenced sample was blood. The chain recombines TRBV6-2 or TRBV6-3 with TRBJ2-5, with TRBD1 matching over 8 bases. CDR3 nucleotide sequence: TGTGCCAGCATTGGACAGGGAGAGACCCAGTACTTC. Encoded protein: CASIGQGETQYF.